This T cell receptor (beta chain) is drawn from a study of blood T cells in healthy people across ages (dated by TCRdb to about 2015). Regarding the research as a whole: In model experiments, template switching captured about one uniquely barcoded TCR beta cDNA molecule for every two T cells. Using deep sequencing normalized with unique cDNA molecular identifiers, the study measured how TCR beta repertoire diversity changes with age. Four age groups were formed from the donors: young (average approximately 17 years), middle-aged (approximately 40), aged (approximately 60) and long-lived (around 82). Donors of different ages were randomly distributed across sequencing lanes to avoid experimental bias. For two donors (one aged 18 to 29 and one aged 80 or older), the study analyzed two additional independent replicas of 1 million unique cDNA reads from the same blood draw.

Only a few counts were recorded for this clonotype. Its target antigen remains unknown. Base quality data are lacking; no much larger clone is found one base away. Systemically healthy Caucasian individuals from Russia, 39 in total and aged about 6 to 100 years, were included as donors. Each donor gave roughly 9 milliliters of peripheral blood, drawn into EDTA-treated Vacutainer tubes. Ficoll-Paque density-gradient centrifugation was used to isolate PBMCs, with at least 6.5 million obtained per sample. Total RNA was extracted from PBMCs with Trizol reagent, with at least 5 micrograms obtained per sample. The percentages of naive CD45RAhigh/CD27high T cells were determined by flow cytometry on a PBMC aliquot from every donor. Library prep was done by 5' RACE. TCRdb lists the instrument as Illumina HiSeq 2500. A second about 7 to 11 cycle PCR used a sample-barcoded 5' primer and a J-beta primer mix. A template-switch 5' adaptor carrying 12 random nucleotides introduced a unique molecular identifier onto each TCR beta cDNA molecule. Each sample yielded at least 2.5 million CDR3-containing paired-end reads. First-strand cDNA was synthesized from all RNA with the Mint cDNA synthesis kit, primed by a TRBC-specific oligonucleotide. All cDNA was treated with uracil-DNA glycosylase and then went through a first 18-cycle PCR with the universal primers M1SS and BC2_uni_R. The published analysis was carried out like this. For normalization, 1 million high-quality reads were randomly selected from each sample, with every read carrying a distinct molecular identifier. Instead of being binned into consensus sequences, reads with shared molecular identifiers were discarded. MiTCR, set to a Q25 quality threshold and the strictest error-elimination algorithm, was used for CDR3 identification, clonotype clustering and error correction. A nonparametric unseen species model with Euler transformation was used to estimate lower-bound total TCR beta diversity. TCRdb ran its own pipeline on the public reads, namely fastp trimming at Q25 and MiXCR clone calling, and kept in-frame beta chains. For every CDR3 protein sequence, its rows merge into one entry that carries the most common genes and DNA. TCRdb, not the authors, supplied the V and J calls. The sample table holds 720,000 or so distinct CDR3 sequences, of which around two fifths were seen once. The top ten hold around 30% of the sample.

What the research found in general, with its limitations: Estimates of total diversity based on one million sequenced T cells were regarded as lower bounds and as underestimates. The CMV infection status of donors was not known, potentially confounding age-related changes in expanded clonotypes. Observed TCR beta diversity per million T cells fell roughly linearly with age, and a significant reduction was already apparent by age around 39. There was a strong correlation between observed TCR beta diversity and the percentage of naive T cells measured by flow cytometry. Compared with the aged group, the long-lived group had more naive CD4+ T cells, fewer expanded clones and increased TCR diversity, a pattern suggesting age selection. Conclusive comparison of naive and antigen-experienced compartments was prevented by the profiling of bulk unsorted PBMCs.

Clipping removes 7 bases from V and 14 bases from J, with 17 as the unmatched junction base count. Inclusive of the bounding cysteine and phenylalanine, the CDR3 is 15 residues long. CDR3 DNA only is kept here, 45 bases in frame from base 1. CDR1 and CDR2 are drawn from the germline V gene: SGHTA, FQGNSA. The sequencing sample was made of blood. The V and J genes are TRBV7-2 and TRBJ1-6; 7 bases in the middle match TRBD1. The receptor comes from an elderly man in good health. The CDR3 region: CASTSIRTGSAALHF. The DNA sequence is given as TGTGCCAGCACATCCATAAGGACAGGCTCCGCGGCCCTCCACTTT.